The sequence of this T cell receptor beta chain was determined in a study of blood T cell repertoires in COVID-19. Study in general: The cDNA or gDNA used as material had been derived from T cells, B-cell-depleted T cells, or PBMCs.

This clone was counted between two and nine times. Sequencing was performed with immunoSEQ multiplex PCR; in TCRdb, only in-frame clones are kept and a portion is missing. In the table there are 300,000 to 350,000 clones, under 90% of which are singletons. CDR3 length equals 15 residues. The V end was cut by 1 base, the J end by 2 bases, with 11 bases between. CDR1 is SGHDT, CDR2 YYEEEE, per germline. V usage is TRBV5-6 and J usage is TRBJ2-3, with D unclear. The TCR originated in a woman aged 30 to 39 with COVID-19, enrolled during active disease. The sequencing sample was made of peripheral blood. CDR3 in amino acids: CASSLTRKYTDTQYF. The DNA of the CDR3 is TGTGCCAGCAGCTTGACGCGTAAATACACAGATACGCAGTATTTT.